The rows below give T cell receptor beta chains drawn from one sample of a study of cytomegalovirus exposure and HLA in healthy donors. Generated by immunoSEQ multiplex PCR, the TCRdb table keeps only in-frame clones and is missing some. Of roughly 190,000 clones detected, 86% appear once; the ten largest clones hold about 7.7%. Specimen: PBMCs. The source is a young man in good health and CMV-seropositive. Each CDR3 is given with its conserved first and last residue. D genes are given only for firm matches. The size field is filled for only some rows; it gives once, few, many or a size class.

cdr3_aa cdr3_nt j_call v_call d_call clone_size
CASSLELAGPTDTQYF TGCGCCAGCAGCTTGGAGCTAGCGGGACCCACAGATACGCAGTATTTT TRBJ2-3 TRBV5-1 TRBD2 .
CASTRLGHLGSSYNEQFF TGCGCCAGCACCAGACTCGGGCATCTCGGTAGCTCCTACAATGAGCAGTTCTTC TRBJ2-1 TRBV5-1 . few
CASSTGRTGGYGYTF TGCGCCAGCAGCACCGGCCGGACAGGGGGCTATGGCTACACCTTC TRBJ1-2 TRBV5-1 TRBD1 .
CASSPTRVRETQYF TGTGCCAGCAGCCCGACCCGGGTTCGCGAGACCCAGTACTTC TRBJ2-5 TRBV11-2 . few
CASSLAATVEKLFF TGTGCCAGCAGCCTGGCGGCGACCGTTGAAAAACTGTTTTTT TRBJ1-4 TRBV6-5 . once
CASSAELFSGNTIYF TGTGCCAGCAGCGCGGAGCTATTCTCTGGAAACACCATATATTTT TRBJ1-3 TRBV9 . .
CSVVVGGAGASGRYNEQFF TGCAGCGTTGTAGTGGGGGGCGCGGGGGCTAGCGGGAGATACAATGAGCAGTTCTTC TRBJ2-1 TRBV29-1 TRBD2 few
CAIKPQGRLETQYF TGTGCCATCAAACCACAGGGGAGATTGGAGACCCAGTACTTC TRBJ2-5 TRBV10-3 TRBD1 .
CSLAGTSGGAEWVETQYF TGTTCGCTTGCCGGGACTAGCGGGGGGGCTGAGTGGGTTGAGACCCAGTACTTC TRBJ2-5 TRBV30 TRBD2 .
CASSEGRGGQFF TGTGCCAGCAGTGAAGGGAGGGGCGGTCAGTTCTTC TRBJ2-1 TRBV6-1 . .
CASSYRSGNTEAFF TGTGCCAGCAGTTACCGCTCCGGGAACACTGAAGCTTTCTTT TRBJ1-1 TRBV6-5 . .
CSVEVASGGYNEQFF TGCAGCGTTGAAGTAGCAAGCGGGGGGTACAATGAGCAGTTCTTC TRBJ2-1 TRBV29-1 TRBD2 .
CASSELAGDQETQYF TGTGCCAGCAGTGAACTAGCGGGCGACCAAGAGACCCAGTACTTC TRBJ2-5 TRBV6-4 TRBD2 .
CASSETPRYEQYF TGTGCCAGCAGTGAAACTCCTCGTTACGAGCAGTACTTC TRBJ2-7 TRBV6-1 . .
CASSYLTENYGYTF TGTGCCAGCAGTTACTTGACAGAAAACTATGGCTACACCTTC TRBJ1-2 TRBV6-5 . .